These T cell receptor beta chains were read from a single sample in a study of shared T cell receptors in the human thymus. This table comes from immunoSEQ multiplex PCR, and its TCRdb copy is limited to in-frame clones, with some not included. The table shows about 400,000 clones, with approximately 95% occurring only once. Sequencing input: thymocytes. The receptors originated from a human donor. The conserved cysteine and the conserved F or W are not part of the CDR3 here.

v_gene,CDR3aa
TRBV7-8,ASSSRSGTGAYEQY
TRBV28,ASSRSYEQY
TRBV14,ASSPRVSGLSYEQY
TRBV9,ASSVGGLLAGLAYNEQF
TRBV28,ASSFSGVPFNEQF
TRBV6-4,ASSTGYNEQF
TRBV6-5,ASSYQEGRNYEQY
TRBV20-1,SVGISYEQY
TRBV19,ASRRRPASYNEQF
TRBV29-1,SARGLMNTEAF
TRBV27,ASRQGAIGLSTDTQY
TRBV14,ASADELGQPQH
TRBV7-7,ASSQNRDSGLAGGSGELF
TRBV11-2,ASSSHWDPRNYNEQF
TRBV4-2,ASSQLQGLSPYEQY
TRBV27,ASSLNLYYEQY
TRBV5-6,ASSAGRGAKNTGELF
TRBV5-5,ASSYRTGEAEQY
TRBV28,ASSPDGFYGYT
TRBV5-1,ASSLPRGENYGYT
TRBV6-1,ASSERRDPAYEQY
TRBV10-3,AISIHSDKAF
TRBV27,ASSLKPYEQY
TRBV7-2,ASSLAGQGDTGELF
TRBV18,ASSHGQPLNEKLF
TRBV6-5,ASSYRGQPYEQY
TRBV28,ASSSGRPYEQY
TRBV28,ALQGGDYGYT
TRBV6-1,ASTYQLRYEQF
TRBV27,ASSLWGRKEKLF
TRBV18,ASSPDRGPDTQY
TRBV10-3,AISLGQGTYEQY
TRBV7-8,ASSFMDSYGYT
TRBV27,ASSPMTPQDNEQF
TRBV4-3,ASSQDWGKLAGVLRTDTQY
TRBV10-3,AISELARTDTQY
TRBV6-1,ASSHRDRGY
TRBV5-1,ASQNEPGVGRIEETQY
TRBV5-6,ASLWGRRNTEAF
TRBV5-5,ASSLDRGANQPQH
TRBV10-1,ASSEKRLTDTQY
TRBV7-2,ASSLAGGKHEQY
TRBV6-1,ASSEAQGLAPGGTDTQY
TRBV9,ASSVVAGGPGNEQF
TRBV5-1,ASSQGTVAYEQY
TRBV11-2,ASSLVTFLGRYYNEQF
TRBV6-6,ASNTENQPQH
TRBV29-1,SVEGVGVAGVSDTQY
TRBV9,ASSVEGLAGANIQY
TRBV28,ASTRPGRNTIY
TRBV18,ASSPRGSVGIGTHEQY
TRBV19,ASSRAKLYNEQF
TRBV6-1,ASSEGVGGSGQF
TRBV6-6,ASSYGLNEQF
TRBV5-1,ASSIGLAGASVPNTGELF